This record concerns one T cell receptor (beta chain) sequence. Its antigen specificity is not known. It has no much larger one-base neighbor in the sample; base qualities were not kept. This sample stems from a study of long-term antiretroviral therapy in people with HIV (dated by TCRdb to between 2022 and 2023). Study-level background: The earliest samples were collected about a decade before the 2015 WHO recommendation for immediate ART, when ART was typically delayed until CD4 counts fell. From 30 adults with confirmed HIV infection, the cohort provided 192 cryopreserved PBMC samples, gathered serially across a mean of around six years (range 1-12). About 35% of the 30 participants with HIV were female. This retrospective serial study examined whether starting ART and sustained HIV suppression were associated with changes in the composition and diversity of the TRB repertoire in peripheral blood. No cross-contamination during QIAcube processing was seen in test extractions of a monoclonal T-cell line run alongside around 31 polyclonal samples.

Overall study outcomes, separate from this receptor: Inferences about post-ART repertoire changes were limited because no data were available on ART adherence, viral resistance or therapy changes. Starting ART was linked to a significant rise in TRB diversity, yet even with long-term ART the diversity remained significantly lower than in transplant donor controls. The samples span the years 2004 to 2017, and the ART regimens used may be less effective than current regimens. Since PBMC availability was limited, sequencing covered only the TCR beta chain, with no alpha chain pairing. At every time point, the repertoire was dominated by expanded TRB clones first identified before ART initiation, although this dominance fluctuated and, in many PLHIV, declined after ART. Because pre-ART samples had limited cell numbers, unsorted PBMC were profiled rather than sorted CD4+ and CD8+ T cells. Compared with controls, HIV repertoires had narrower CDR3 length ranges, and the network structure pointed to an antigen-experienced repertoire that shifted only slightly toward naive after ART.

Inclusion was restricted to participants for whom at least one PBMC sample before ART initiation and at least two post-ART samples were available. Treatment was received in the United States of America by all participants with HIV. Cryopreserved samples of about 0.95-11 million PBMC were thawed and washed before DNA extraction. At the time of the earliest PBMC sample for each participant with HIV, ages ranged from about 23 to 60 years. PBMC samples from each participant spanned 1-4 timepoints before ART initiation and 2-8 timepoints after ART initiation, with a median of 7 samples. Serial HIV viral load, CD4+ T-cell count, ART history and demographic data were obtained for every participant. Using a Qiagen kit on a QIAcube, genomic DNA was extracted from unsorted PBMC, with samples processed in batches of 12. The immunoSEQ hsTCRB v3.0 assay was used at survey level resolution for TRB variable region sequencing. TRB sequencing targeted a depth of 40,000-50,000 T-cell genomes per sample. Pooled TRB libraries were sequenced on an Illumina MiSeq with a v3 150-cycle kit. The authors' analysis ran thus. Analysis of repertoires was carried out in R inside a reproducible Nextflow workflow spanning QC, data transformation and analysis. Custom analyses were implemented in LymphoSeq2, an R package for AIRR-Seq data exploration. Four samples that yielded fewer than 5000 total TRB sequences were excluded, so that 188 HIV repertoires were analyzed. Among the roughly 200 retained HIV repertoires, 55 to 65 were collected before ART initiation and fewer than 150 were collected after ART initiation. Repertoires were downsampled to 5000 TRB nucleotide sequences, and summary statistics were averaged over 100 downsampling iterations. TRB sequences were retained for analysis only if CDR3 regions of at least seven amino acids were present. Diversity was measured with a Shannon entropy-derived clonality score and the Gini coefficient. In the repertoire networks, any two of the top 5000 CDR3 amino acid sequences were connected whenever the two sequences differed by an edit distance of one. For TRB CDR3 amino acid sequences, GLIPH2 was used to predict antigen specificity groups and MHC restriction. Known CMV, EBV, HIV or tissue antigen associations were flagged by matching CDR3 amino acid sequences against VDJdb and McPAS-TCR. Pre-ART, post-ART and control groups were compared with Wilcoxon signed-rank tests and Holm-Bonferroni correction. Entries here come from immuneACCESS through TCRdb and include only in-frame sequences with V and J called. Some clones fail to appear in such tables; in the studies checked, an unresolved V gene covers under half of the shortfall, and the cause of the remainder is unknown. Clone size and the V and J calls come from that table; the DNA yielded D and trimming. The sample table holds over 20,000 clones, of which about 80% were seen once. The top ten clonotypes cover roughly 4.9% of the sample.

The clonotype was recovered from a man aged 18 to 29 with HIV. The specimen comprised unsorted PBMCs, sampled 0.5 years after starting antiretroviral therapy.

The nucleotides read TGTGCCTGGAGTGCTGGGGCTGTGGTTTTCGGAAACACCATATATTTT. This encodes CAWSAGAVVFGNTIYF. The chain is made from TRBV30 and TRBJ1-3, with TRBD1 as a weak D call on 5 bases. Measured from the cysteine to the phenylalanine, the CDR3 is 16 residues long. The read is trimmed to its CDR3 DNA, 48 bases read in frame from base 1. The junction shows trimming of 1 base on V and 4 bases on J, plus 17 bases between the germline ends. CDR1 and CDR2, per the germline V gene (reference sequence), are GTSNPN and SVGIG.